These T cell receptor beta chains were read from a single sample in a study of T cell repertoires in cytomegalovirus infection. TCRdb reprocessed the reads with MiXCR, giving one entry per CDR3 protein. The table has 700,000 to 850,000 distinct CDR3 sequences, around a third seen once. The antigens these receptors bind are not known. Source: cultured CD8+ T cells from PBMCs, taken from culture after CMV antigen stimulation. Source of these receptors: a human donor in good health (CMV status not recorded). Some clones in this sample may be carry-over from other donors' samples. CDR3s include the opening cysteine and the closing phenylalanine or tryptophan. The D gene is left open where the match is weak. Clone size is not always given. Where it is, it says once, few, many or a class for expanded clones.

TRBD2	.	TRBV11-2	TRBJ2-5	CASSFRLAGLQETQYF	TGTGCCAGCAGCTTTAGGCTAGCGGGACTTCAAGAGACCCAGTACTTC
.	few	TRBV7-6	TRBJ1-5	CASSQGWGAVRPQHF	TGTGCCAGCAGCCAAGGGTGGGGGGCCGTCCGGCCCCAGCATTTT
TRBD2	few	TRBV4-2	TRBJ2-3	CASSQDPPGGITDTQYF	TGTGCCAGCAGCCAAGATCCCCCGGGGGGAATCACAGATACGCAGTATTTT
.	many	TRBV7-2	TRBJ2-5	CASSLQSRQETQYF	TGTGCCAGCAGCCTACAGAGCCGTCAAGAGACCCAGTACTTC
.	many	TRBV7-2	TRBJ1-6	CASSLPGPNNSPLHF	TGTGCCAGCAGTCTACCGGGACCTAATAATTCACCCCTCCACTTT
TRBD1	.	TRBV19	TRBJ2-3	CASSPGQGAPDTQYF	TGTGCCAGTAGTCCGGGACAGGGGGCACCAGATACGCAGTATTTT
TRBD1	.	TRBV27	TRBJ1-2	CASSFGTGDNYGYTF	TGTGCCAGCAGTTTCGGGACAGGAGATAACTATGGCTACACCTTC
TRBD1	.	TRBV6-2/TRBV6-3	TRBJ2-3	CASSYSPTGGSSTDTQYF	TGTGCCAGCAGTTACTCTCCCACAGGGGGCTCTAGCACAGATACGCAGTATTTT
.	few	TRBV12-3/TRBV12-4	TRBJ1-6	CASSSETLDYNSPLHF	TGTGCCAGCAGTTCCGAGACGTTGGACTATAATTCACCCCTCCACTTT
TRBD2	.	TRBV6-5	TRBJ2-5	CASSYATSGGQETQYF	TGTGCCAGCAGTTATGCGACTAGCGGAGGTCAAGAGACCCAGTACTTC
.	.	TRBV14	TRBJ2-1	CASSQEAGTLYNEQFF	TGTGCCAGCAGCCAAGAAGCGGGGACACTATACAATGAGCAGTTCTTC
.	.	TRBV27	TRBJ1-1	CASSSGYAEAFF	TGTGCCAGCAGTTCAGGGTACGCTGAAGCTTTCTTT
.	.	TRBV4-2	TRBJ2-3	CASSQDRGQYF	TGTGCCAGCAGCCAAGATAGAGGACAGTATTTT
.	.	TRBV12-3/TRBV12-4	TRBJ2-1	CASSFAGASNEQFF	TGTGCCAGCAGTTTTGCGGGGGCGAGCAATGAGCAGTTCTTC
.	.	TRBV12-3/TRBV12-4	TRBJ2-2	CASSGHTGELFF	TGTGCCAGCAGTGGACACACCGGGGAGCTGTTTTTT